This T cell receptor (beta chain) comes out of a study of identical twins. TCRdb reanalysed the 5' RACE reads using MiXCR and keeps one entry per CDR3 protein. The sample lists hundreds of thousands of distinct CDR3 sequences; 7.1% were seen once. A remark on this clonotype: Its target is not known.

The CDR3 length is 15 residues. The J segment lost 5 bases and the V segment lost 3 bases, leaving 6 bases of the junction unmatched. Study outcomes and limitations: Out-of-frame alpha sequences that twins shared showed excess low generation probability. The study found weaker excess twin sharing in beta out-of-frame sequences. The presence of invariant MAIT and iNKT cells could partly confound analyses of zero-insertion sequences. A cross-sectional statistical analysis, not follow-up of the same donors, supported the conclusions.

The same data also went into a second study, on yellow fever vaccine responses in identical twins.

This TCR was sampled from a woman in her late teens or twenties in good health. The sequenced sample consisted of PBMCs. The chain has TRBV12-3 or TRBV12-4 and TRBJ2-1, with 8 nucleotides matching TRBD2. CDR3 DNA sequence: TGTGCCAGCAGTTTCACCGGGAGGGCCAACAATGAGCAGTTCTTC. Translating gives CASSFTGRANNEQFF.